These 23 T cell receptor beta chains were all obtained from the same sample, sequenced in a study of blood T cell repertoires in COVID-19. Using immunoSEQ multiplex PCR, the repertoire was profiled, and TCRdb retains in-frame clones only, with some absent. The table records about 87,000 clones, about 88% of them present only once. The sequencing sample was made of peripheral blood. These receptors all stem from a man in his forties with acute or convalescent COVID-19.

The rearrangement joins TRBV6-2 or TRBV6-3 to TRBJ2-2; a possible D gene is TRBD1 (5 bases). This CDR3 region has 15 residues. The V end lost 2 bases, the J end lost 2 bases, and 9 bases lay between the germline ends. The V gene's germline CDR1 is MNHEY and CDR2 SVGEGT. The CDR3 DNA reads TGTGCCAGCAGTTACGACAGTCCAAACACCGGGGAGCTGTTTTTT. Translating gives CASSYDSPNTGELFF.

On this clone: This specimen includes other DNA sequences encoding the same CDR3. This rearrangement joins TRBV6-6 to TRBJ2-7, with D maybe TRBD1 (6 bases). The CDR3 loop spans 12 amino acids. With 2 bases removed from V and 4 bases from J, the gap between germline ends came to 6 bases. CDR1 is MNHNY, CDR2 SVGAGI, per germline (reference sequence). The CDR3, as DNA: TGTGCCAGCAGTTACACAGGGTACGAGCAGTACTTC. It specifies CASSYTGYEQYF.

CDR3 DNA sequence: TGTGCCAGCAGCGACGGGTTGGGACAGGAGACCCAGTACTTC. It is translated as CASSDGLGQETQYF. The chain couples TRBV7-6 to TRBJ2-5, with TRBD1 matching 7 bases. The CDR3 sequence is 14 residues long. After removal of 5 bases from V and 5 bases from J, the junction contained 8 bases not matched to a gene. CDR1 is SGHVS and CDR2 is FNYEAQ in the germline V gene.

This chain uses TRBV10-2 with TRBJ1-1, with TRBD1 as a possible D gene (6 bases). CDR1 WSHSY and CDR2 SAAADI come from the germline V gene. The CDR3 totals 15 residues. V dropped 5 bases and J dropped 0 bases, with 13 bases sitting between them. The CDR3 reads CASSWTVSMNTEAFF. The CDR3 nucleotides are TGCGCCAGCAGTTGGACAGTCTCAATGAACACTGAAGCTTTCTTT.

The chain recombines TRBV4-3 with TRBJ1-5, with 9 bases aligning to TRBD1. Trimming removed 0 bases from V and 9 bases from J; junction bases left unmatched: 9. Per the germline V gene, CDR1 is LGHNA and CDR2 is YSLEER. There are 16 residues in the CDR3. CDR3 amino acids: CASSQESGTGMWPQHF. In nucleotides, the CDR3 is TGCGCCAGCAGCCAAGAATCCGGGACAGGGATGTGGCCCCAGCATTTT.

The CDR3 loop reads CASSIAFGQGHYEQYF. The CDR3 coding sequence is TGTGCCAGTAGTATAGCGTTCGGACAGGGGCACTACGAGCAGTACTTC. This chain links TRBV19 with TRBJ2-7, with 9 bases lining up with TRBD1. The germline CDR1 and CDR2 sequences are LNHDA and SQIVND (reference sequence). The CDR3 loop spans 16 amino acids. The V segment lost 1 base and the J segment 3 bases; nucleotides outside the gene matches: 7.

The chain recombines TRBV11-1 with TRBJ1-1; TRBD1 agrees at 8 bases. The germline CDR1 and CDR2 sequences are SGHAT and FQDESV (reference sequence). V was clipped by 3 bases and J by 4 bases; unmatched bases: 1. The CDR3 is made up of 13 amino acids. The CDR3 protein is CASSFQGATEAFF. CDR3 DNA: TGTGCCAGCAGCTTTCAGGGGGCCACTGAAGCTTTCTTT.

The rearrangement joins TRBV7-9 to TRBJ1-2, with D maybe TRBD1 (6 bases). Per the germline V gene, CDR1 is SEHNR and CDR2 is FQNEAQ (reference sequence). This CDR3 comprises 14 residues. V lost 5 bases and J lost 2, with 12 bases in between. The CDR3 DNA is TGTGCCAGCAGCCCCGGACAGCCGAACTATGGCTACACCTTC. Translating it yields CASSPGQPNYGYTF.

The V and J genes are TRBV6-2 or TRBV6-3 and TRBJ1-2; tentatively, D is TRBD1 (6 bases). This CDR3 is 13 amino acids long. Germline V gene sequence: CDR1 MNHEY, CDR2 SVGEGT. Deletions cut 5 bases from V and 5 bases from J, with 12 bases between. DNA of the CDR3: TGTGCCAGCAGTGACAGGACGGATTATGGCTACACCTTC. This translates into CASSDRTDYGYTF.

This chain connects TRBV7-9 to TRBJ2-1; 7 bases align to TRBD2. Trimming removed 2 bases from V and 3 bases from J; junction bases left unmatched: 10. From germline, CDR1 is SEHNR and CDR2 FQNEAQ (reference sequence). The CDR3 contains 17 residues. CDR3 nucleotides: TGTGCCAGCAGCTTATCTTTTGGCGGGAGCGGCTACAATGAGCAGTTCTTC. It codes for CASSLSFGGSGYNEQFF.

The chain has TRBV11-2 and TRBJ1-3; D may be TRBD1 (6 bases). CDR3 length: 18 residues. V dropped 1 base and J dropped 0 bases, with 16 bases sitting between them. Germline-derived CDR1 and CDR2 are SGHAT and FQNNGV. Here the CDR3 reads CASSLGVGQTYSGNTIYF. The CDR3 DNA is TGTGCCAGCAGCTTAGGTGTGGGACAAACTTACTCTGGAAACACCATATATTTT.

This rearrangement joins TRBV6-5 to TRBJ2-7; TRBD2 matches at 7 bases. This CDR3 has 15 amino acids. Germline V CDR1 and CDR2: MNHEY, SVGAGI. Unmatched junction bases numbered 8, after V lost 5 bases and J lost 1 base. The CDR3 protein is CASSTSWRGSYEQYF. In nucleotides, the CDR3 is TGTGCCAGCAGTACATCTTGGCGGGGGTCCTACGAGCAGTACTTC.

The chain employs TRBV9 and TRBJ1-3, with a weak D call TRBD1 (5 bases). CDR3 length: 16 residues. Germline values: CDR1 SGDLS, CDR2 YYNGEE. Trimming removed 4 bases from V and 0 bases from J, with 14 bases in between. In DNA form, the CDR3 reads TGTGCCAGCAGCCCCCACCACAGGTCCTCTGGAAACACCATATATTTT. Translation gives CASSPHHRSSGNTIYF.

The V call is TRBV30, the J call TRBJ2-7, with a weak D call TRBD1 (5 bases). CDR3 length: 14 residues. Germline assignment: CDR1 GTSNPN and CDR2 SVGIG (reference sequence). Trimming removed 1 base from V and 4 bases from J, with 14 bases in between. Here the CDR3 DNA reads TGTGCCTGGAGTGACTTTAGGGGTCCATACGAGCAGTACTTC. Protein sequence: CAWSDFRGPYEQYF.

The chain has TRBV11-3 and TRBJ2-1, with 12 bases that match TRBD2. V shed 3 bases and J 4 bases; nucleotides not matched to a gene: 4. Germline loops: CDR1 SGHNT, CDR2 YENEEA. The CDR3 has 16 residues. CDR3 DNA sequence: TGTGCCAGCAGCTTTCGTACTAGCGGGGGGTACAATGAGCAGTTCTTC. Translated: CASSFRTSGGYNEQFF. The complete variable domain, with remaining parts taken from reference TRBV11-3 and TRBJ2-1, reads EAGVVQSPRYKIIEKKQPVAFWCNPISGHNTLYWYLQNLGQGPELLIRYENEEAVDDSQLPKDRFSAERLKGVDSTLKIQPAELGDSAVYLCASSFRTSGGYNEQFFGPGTRLTVL.

This clone was counted only a few times. The rearrangement uses TRBV27 and TRBJ2-7; possibly TRBD2 for D (6 bases). CDR3 size: 15 residues. The germline CDR1 and CDR2 sequences are MNHEY and SMNVEV (reference sequence). V was trimmed by 0 bases and J by 3 bases, leaving 12 bases between them. Written as DNA, the CDR3 is TGTGCCAGCAGTTTATCCCCGGAGGGAGACTACGAGCAGTACTTC. It specifies CASSLSPEGDYEQYF.

CDR3 region: CSVERGDEDTIYF. The DNA of the CDR3 is TGCAGCGTTGAACGCGGGGATGAAGACACCATATATTTT. The chain recombines TRBV29-1 with TRBJ1-3; D remains ambiguous. The CDR3 is 13 amino acids. Deletions cut 2 bases from V and 8 bases from J, with 13 bases between. Germline-derived CDR1 and CDR2 are SQVTM and ANQGSEA.

This rearrangement joins TRBV19 to TRBJ1-6; D is unresolved. The CDR3 sequence is 14 residues long. Trimming removed 0 bases from V and 7 bases from J, with 7 bases in between. CDR1 LNHDA and CDR2 SQIVND come from the germline V gene (reference sequence). The CDR3 is CASSIDRANSPLHF. The DNA of the CDR3 is TGTGCCAGTAGTATAGATAGAGCAAATTCACCCCTCCACTTT.

The chain joins TRBV11-3 to TRBJ2-1; D gene unclear. CDR3 size: 12 residues. V was trimmed by 4 bases and J by 3 bases, leaving 4 bases between them. The germline gives CDR1 SGHNT, CDR2 YENEEA. This CDR3 reads CASSSHYNEQFF. CDR3 sequence (DNA): TGTGCCAGCAGCTCCCACTACAATGAGCAGTTCTTC.

The chain employs TRBV9 and TRBJ2-3; D is undetermined. In germline, CDR1 is SGDLS, CDR2 YYNGEE. V was clipped by 0 bases and J by 5 bases, with 10 bases between them. This CDR3 comprises 14 residues. The CDR3 DNA reads TGTGCCAGCAGCGTAGCTTCCGCCGGAGATACGCAGTATTTT. Protein product: CASSVASAGDTQYF.

This clone turned up a few times. V is TRBV30 and J is TRBJ1-1, with 8 bases identical to TRBD1. After removal of 4 bases from V and 0 bases from J, the junction contained 10 bases not matched to a gene. The CDR3 extends over 16 amino acids. CDR1 and CDR2 from the germline V gene are GTSNPN and SVGIG (reference sequence). The DNA for the CDR3 is TGTGCCTGGATGTCAGGGGGCTTCGGTATGAACACTGAAGCTTTCTTT. This codes for CAWMSGGFGMNTEAFF.

The chain employs TRBV29-1 and TRBJ2-1; D not resolved. The germline V and J ends were trimmed by 6 bases and 0 bases, with 15 bases remaining between them. The CDR3 spans 15 residues. Germline assignment: CDR1 SQVTM and CDR2 ANQGSEA. CDR3 bases: TGCAGCGTCGAAACAGTCCTAAGCTCCTACAATGAGCAGTTCTTC. This encodes CSVETVLSSYNEQFF.

The chain couples TRBV2 to TRBJ1-1; 7 bases are shared with TRBD1. This CDR3 region has 15 residues. The germline gives CDR1 SNHLY, CDR2 FYNNEI. After removal of 4 bases from V and 1 base from J, the junction contained 6 bases not matched to a gene. The CDR3 region is CASSAQTGRNTEAFF. CDR3 coding DNA: TGTGCCAGCAGTGCCCAGACAGGGCGGAACACTGAAGCTTTCTTT.